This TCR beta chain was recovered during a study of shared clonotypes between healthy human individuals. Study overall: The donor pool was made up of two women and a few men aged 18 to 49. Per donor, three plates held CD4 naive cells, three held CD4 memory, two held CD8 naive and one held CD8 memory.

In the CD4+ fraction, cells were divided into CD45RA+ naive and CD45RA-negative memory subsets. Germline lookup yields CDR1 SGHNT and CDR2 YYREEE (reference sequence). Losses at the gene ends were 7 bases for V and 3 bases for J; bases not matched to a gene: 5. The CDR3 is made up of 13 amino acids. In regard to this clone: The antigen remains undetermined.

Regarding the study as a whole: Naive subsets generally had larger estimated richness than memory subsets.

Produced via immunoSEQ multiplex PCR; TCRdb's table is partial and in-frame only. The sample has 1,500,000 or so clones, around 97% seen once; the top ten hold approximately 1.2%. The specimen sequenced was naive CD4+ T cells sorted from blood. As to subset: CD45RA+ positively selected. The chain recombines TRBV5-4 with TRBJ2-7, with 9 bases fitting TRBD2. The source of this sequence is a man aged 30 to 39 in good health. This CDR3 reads CASGREGIYEQYF. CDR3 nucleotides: TGTGCCAGCGGGCGGGAGGGCATCTACGAGCAGTACTTC.